This TCR beta chain was obtained from a study of T cell responses to AZD1222 COVID-19 vaccine. General study points: An increase in Spike-specific TCR breadth and depth was observed after two AZD1222 doses. At baseline, seropositivity was found in only six or seven AZD1222 recipients. Dominant at 160-218 and 743-854, vaccine-associated CD4 TCRs also spanned spike.

Comment on this clone: Antigen specificity is unknown.

The table came from immunoSEQ multiplex PCR; TCRdb's copy has only in-frame clones and leaves some out. The sample has over 50,000 clones; 80% to 85% are singletons. This receptor was identified in an adult in good health. The sample in question was peripheral blood, obtained on day 0 of AZD1222 vaccination.

CDR3 sequence (DNA): TGTGCAAGTCGCTTCCCCCGTGGGGCCGGAAACACCATATATTTT. It codes for CASRFPRGAGNTIYF. The rearrangement uses TRBV12-2 and TRBJ1-3; TRBD1 is the table's D call, not checked against the DNA. TRBV12-2 is reported as a pseudogene. The CDR3 has 15 amino acids.